The sequence of this TCR beta chain was determined in a study of cytomegalovirus exposure and HLA in healthy donors. Turning to this clone: Its specificity is not known.

General study findings and limits: Later analysis associated a missense DCLRE1C variant with TCR beta V- and J-gene trimming.

The PCR employed 60 Vbeta primers together with 13 Jbeta primers. The data were produced by immunoSEQ multiplex PCR, yet TCRdb's version contains in-frame clones alone and is incomplete. The sample lists 150,000 to 200,000 clones; roughly 77% were seen once. The CDR3 runs 13 residues. The J segment lost 7 bases and the V segment lost 5 bases, leaving 2 bases of the junction unmatched. Germline loops: CDR1 SGHNT, CDR2 YENEEA. This sequence was found in a woman aged 50 to 60 in good health and CMV-seronegative. The chain uses TRBV11-3 and TRBJ2-1, with 10 bases that match TRBD1. What was sequenced was PBMCs. This CDR3 reads CASSRGQGNEQFF. Written as DNA, the CDR3 is TGTGCCAGCAGCCGGGGACAGGGGAATGAGCAGTTCTTC.